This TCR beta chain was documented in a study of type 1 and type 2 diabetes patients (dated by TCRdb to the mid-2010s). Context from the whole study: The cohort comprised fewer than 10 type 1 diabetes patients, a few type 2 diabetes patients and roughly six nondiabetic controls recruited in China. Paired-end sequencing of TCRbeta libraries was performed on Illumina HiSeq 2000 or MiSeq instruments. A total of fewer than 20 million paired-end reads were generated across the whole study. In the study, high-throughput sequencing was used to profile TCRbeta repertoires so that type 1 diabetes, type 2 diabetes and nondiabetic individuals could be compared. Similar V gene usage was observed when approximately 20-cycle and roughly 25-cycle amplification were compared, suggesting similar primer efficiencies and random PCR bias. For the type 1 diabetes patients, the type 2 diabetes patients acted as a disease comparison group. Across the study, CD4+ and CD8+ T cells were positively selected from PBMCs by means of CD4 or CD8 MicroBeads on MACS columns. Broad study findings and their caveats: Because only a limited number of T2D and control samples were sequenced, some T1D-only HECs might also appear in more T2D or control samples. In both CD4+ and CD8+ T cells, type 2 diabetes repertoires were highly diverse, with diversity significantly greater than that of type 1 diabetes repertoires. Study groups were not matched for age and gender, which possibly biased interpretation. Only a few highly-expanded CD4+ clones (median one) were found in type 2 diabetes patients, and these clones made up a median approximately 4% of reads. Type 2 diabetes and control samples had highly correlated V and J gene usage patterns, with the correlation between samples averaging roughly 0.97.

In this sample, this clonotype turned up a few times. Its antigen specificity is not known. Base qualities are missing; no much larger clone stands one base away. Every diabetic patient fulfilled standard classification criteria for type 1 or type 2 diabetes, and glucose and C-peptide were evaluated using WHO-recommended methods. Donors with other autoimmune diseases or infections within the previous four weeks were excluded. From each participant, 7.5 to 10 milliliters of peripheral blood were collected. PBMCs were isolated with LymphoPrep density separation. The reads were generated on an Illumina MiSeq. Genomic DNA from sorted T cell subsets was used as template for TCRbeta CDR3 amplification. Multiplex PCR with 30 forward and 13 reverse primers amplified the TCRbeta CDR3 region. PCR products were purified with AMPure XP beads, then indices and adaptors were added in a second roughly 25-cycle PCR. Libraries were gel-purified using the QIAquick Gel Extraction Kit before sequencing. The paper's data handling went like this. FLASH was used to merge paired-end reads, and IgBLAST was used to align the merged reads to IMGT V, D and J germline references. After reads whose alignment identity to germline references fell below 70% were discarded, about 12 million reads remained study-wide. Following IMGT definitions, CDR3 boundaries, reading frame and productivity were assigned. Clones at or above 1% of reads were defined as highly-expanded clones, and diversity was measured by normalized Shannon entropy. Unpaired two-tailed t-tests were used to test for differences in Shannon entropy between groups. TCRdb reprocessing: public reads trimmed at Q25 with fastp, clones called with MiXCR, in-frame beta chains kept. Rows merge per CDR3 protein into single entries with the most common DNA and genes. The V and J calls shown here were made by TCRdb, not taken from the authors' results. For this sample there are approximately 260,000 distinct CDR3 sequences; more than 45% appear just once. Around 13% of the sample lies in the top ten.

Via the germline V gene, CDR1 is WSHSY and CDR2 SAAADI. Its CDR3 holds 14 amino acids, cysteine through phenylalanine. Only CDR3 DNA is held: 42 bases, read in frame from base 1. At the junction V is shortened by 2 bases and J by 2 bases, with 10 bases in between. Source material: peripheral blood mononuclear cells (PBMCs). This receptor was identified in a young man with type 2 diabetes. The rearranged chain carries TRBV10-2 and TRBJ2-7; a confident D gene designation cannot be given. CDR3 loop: CASSENGEPYEQYF. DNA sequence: TGCGCCAGCAGTGAGAATGGAGAGCCCTACGAGCAGTACTTC.